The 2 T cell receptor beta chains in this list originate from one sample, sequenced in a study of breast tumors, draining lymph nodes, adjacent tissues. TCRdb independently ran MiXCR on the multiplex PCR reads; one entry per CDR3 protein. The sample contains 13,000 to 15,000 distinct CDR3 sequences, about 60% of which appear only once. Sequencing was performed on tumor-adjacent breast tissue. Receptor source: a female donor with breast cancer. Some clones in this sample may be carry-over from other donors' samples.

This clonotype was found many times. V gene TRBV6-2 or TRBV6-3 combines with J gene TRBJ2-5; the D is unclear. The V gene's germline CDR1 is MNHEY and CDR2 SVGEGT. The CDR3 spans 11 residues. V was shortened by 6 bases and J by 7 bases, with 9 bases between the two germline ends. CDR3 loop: CASRHRGTQYF. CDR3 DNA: TGTGCCAGCAGACACCGCGGGACCCAGTACTTC.

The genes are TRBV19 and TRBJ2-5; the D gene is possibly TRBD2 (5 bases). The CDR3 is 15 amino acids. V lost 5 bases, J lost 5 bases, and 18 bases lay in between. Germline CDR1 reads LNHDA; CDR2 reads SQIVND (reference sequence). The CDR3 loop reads CASSLGSGVGETQYF. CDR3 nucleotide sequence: TGTGCCAGTAGTCTGGGGAGTGGGGTCGGCGAGACCCAGTACTTC.